This TCR beta chain was recorded in a study of T cells in Graves' hyperthyroidism and ophthalmopathy. The germline V gene encodes CDR1 MGHRA and CDR2 YSYEKL. The CDR3 covers 16 residues. Losses at the gene ends were 6 bases for V and 6 bases for J; bases not matched to a gene: 9. Calling Graves' hyperthyroidism stable meant ophthalmopathy did not progress within 18 months. Those with hyperthyroidism were 18 to 65 years old, newly diagnosed, and ill for under 2 months. The diagnostic basis comprised clinical symptoms, serum thyroxine and TRAb, thyroid ultrasound and orbital computed tomography. This clonotype was counted between two and nine times. TCR beta CDR3 regions were amplified from RNA transcripts. The HTBI set primed first-round TCR CDR3 RT-PCR. MiXCR, run by TCRdb on the multiplex PCR reads, gives a single entry per CDR3 protein. Of approximately 590,000 distinct CDR3 sequences listed, 40% to 55% are singletons.

This TCR was sampled from a woman aged 18-29 years with Graves' hyperthyroidism. V usage is TRBV4-1 and J usage is TRBJ1-4; 11 bases agree with TRBD1. Material: peripheral blood or thyroid tissue (not recorded which). The CDR3 here is CASRDRGQFSDEKLFF. CDR3 nucleotides: TGCGCCAGCAGGGACAGGGGGCAATTCAGCGATGAAAAACTGTTTTTT.